These 12 T cell receptor beta chains share one sample of origin, sequenced in a study of blood T cell repertoires in COVID-19. TCRdb's copy holds only in-frame clones and misses some; the assay was immunoSEQ multiplex PCR. The sample lists 20,000 to 25,000 clones; approximately 94% were seen once. The sequenced sample was peripheral blood. The receptors derive from a human donor in a cohort sampled during active COVID-19.

This clone showed up just once. V gene TRBV6-5 combines with J gene TRBJ1-4; D perhaps matches TRBD1 (6 bases). The germline V and J ends were trimmed by 9 bases and 6 bases, with 14 bases remaining between them. Germline loops: CDR1 MNHEY, CDR2 SVGAGI. The CDR3 covers 13 residues. This CDR3 reads CASTRGADEKLFF. Written as DNA, the CDR3 is TGTGCCAGTACGCGGGGGGCTGATGAAAAACTGTTTTTT.

The gene calls are TRBV30 and TRBJ2-3, with no clear D. The CDR3 is 12 amino acids. Germline V lookup: CDR1 GTSNPN, CDR2 SVGIG (reference sequence). With 0 bases removed from V and 4 bases from J, the gap between germline ends came to 5 bases. The CDR3 region is CAWSVQSDTQYF. In DNA, the CDR3 is TGTGCCTGGAGTGTACAGTCAGATACGCAGTATTTT.

This chain uses TRBV27 with TRBJ1-6, with 8 bases identical to TRBD1. This CDR3 has 14 amino acids. CDR1 and CDR2 from the germline V gene are MNHEY and SMNVEV (reference sequence). Unmatched junction bases numbered 5, after V lost 6 bases and J lost 7 bases. The DNA of the CDR3 is TGTGCCAGCAGCCTGGACAGGGTGAATTCACCCCTCCACTTT. Translating gives CASSLDRVNSPLHF.

J is TRBJ1-6 and V is TRBV28; 7 bases align to TRBD1. Trimming at V came to 3 bases and at J to 6 bases, leaving 11 bases not matched to a gene. Germline V gene data show CDR1 as MDHEN and CDR2 as SYDVKM. The CDR3 length is 17 residues. This CDR3 is CASSFRTGRGANSPLHF. DNA for the CDR3: TGTGCCAGCAGTTTCAGGACAGGAAGGGGGGCTAATTCACCCCTCCACTTT.

The rearrangement uses TRBV29-1 and TRBJ1-4, with D tentatively TRBD1 (5 bases). Trimming took 2 bases from V and 8 from J, leaving 18 bases between them. The germline gives CDR1 SQVTM, CDR2 ANQGSEA. The CDR3 sequence is 15 residues long. The CDR3 sequence: CSVERGTGGGEKLFF. The CDR3, as DNA: TGCAGCGTTGAACGAGGGACCGGAGGAGGGGAAAAACTGTTTTTT.

The CDR3 sequence is CASSPVLGQGAEETQYF. The CDR3 bases are TGTGCCAGCAGCCCTGTGCTGGGACAGGGGGCGGAGGAGACCCAGTACTTC. The V gene is TRBV25-1, the J gene TRBJ2-5, with TRBD1 identical over 12 bases. The CDR3 runs to 17 residues. Germline CDR1 is MGHDK and CDR2 is SYGVNS. V lost 6 bases, J lost 5 bases, and 13 bases stayed unmatched.

The genes are TRBV3-1 (or the pseudogene TRBV3-2) and TRBJ1-6; D might be TRBD1 (5 bases). With 4 bases removed from V and 9 bases from J, the gap between germline ends came to 13 bases. The germline gives CDR1 LGHDT, CDR2 YNNKEL (reference sequence). The CDR3 has 14 residues. This chain's CDR3 is CASSPYFRGSPLHF. The CDR3 DNA reads TGTGCCAGCAGCCCCTACTTTAGGGGTTCACCCCTCCACTTT.

The chain is built from TRBV28 and TRBJ1-2; 8 positions agree with TRBD1. Trimming at V came to 3 bases and at J to 5 bases, leaving 8 bases not matched to a gene. The length of the CDR3 is 15 residues. Germline loops: CDR1 MDHEN, CDR2 SYDVKM. CDR3 loop: CASSFQGANYYGYTF. The CDR3, as DNA: TGTGCCAGCAGTTTCCAGGGGGCGAATTATTATGGCTACACCTTC.

The chain carries TRBV28 and TRBJ1-1; 9 bases line up with TRBD1. With V trimmed by 7 bases and J by 5 bases, 8 bases remained unmatched. Germline CDR1 reads MDHEN; CDR2 reads SYDVKM. The CDR3 has 14 amino acids. The CDR3 here is CASNLQGARTEAFF. CDR3 nucleotides: TGTGCCAGCAATCTACAGGGGGCGCGGACTGAAGCTTTCTTT.

V gene TRBV6-2 or TRBV6-3 combines with J gene TRBJ2-1; 10 bases are shared with TRBD2. V shed 5 bases, J shed 5 bases, and the junction held 6 bases outside the gene matches. The V gene's germline CDR1 is MNHEY and CDR2 SVGEGT. This CDR3 spans 15 amino acids. CDR3 in DNA: TGTGCCAGCAGTCGGACTAGCGGAACCCACAATGAGCAGTTCTTC. Its translation is CASSRTSGTHNEQFF.

By proportion, this clone is large. This sequence joins TRBV7-8 and TRBJ1-3, with D unresolved. In germline, CDR1 is SGHVS, CDR2 FQNEAQ. The CDR3 runs 16 residues. V dropped 7 bases and J dropped 0 bases, with 16 bases sitting between them. The CDR3 is CASTPEAGNSGNTIYF. The DNA of the CDR3 is TGTGCCAGCACCCCGGAGGCAGGCAACTCTGGAAACACCATATATTTT. Full variable domain (outside the CDR3, taken from reference TRBV7-8 and TRBJ1-3): GAGVSQSPRYKVAKRGQDVALRCDPISGHVSLFWYQQALGQGPEFLTYFQNEAQLDKSGLPSDRFFAERPEGSVSTLKIQRTQQEDSAVYLCASTPEAGNSGNTIYFGEGSWLTVV.

V usage is TRBV30 and J usage is TRBJ2-1, with a weak D call TRBD2 (5 bases). The V gene lost 0 bases and the J gene lost 3 bases, with 12 bases spanning the gap. Germline CDR1 reads GTSNPN; CDR2 reads SVGIG (reference sequence). The CDR3 is made up of 15 amino acids. The CDR3, as DNA: TGTGCCTGGAGTGTTTCAGGACTCAGCTACAATGAGCAGTTCTTC. This gives the protein CAWSVSGLSYNEQFF. The complete variable domain, with remaining parts taken from reference TRBV30 and TRBJ2-1, reads SQTIHQWPATLVQPVGSPLSLECTVEGTSNPNLYWYRQAAGRGLQLLFYSVGIGQISSEVPQNLSASRPQDRQFILSSKKLLLSDSGFYLCAWSVSGLSYNEQFFGPGTRLTVL.